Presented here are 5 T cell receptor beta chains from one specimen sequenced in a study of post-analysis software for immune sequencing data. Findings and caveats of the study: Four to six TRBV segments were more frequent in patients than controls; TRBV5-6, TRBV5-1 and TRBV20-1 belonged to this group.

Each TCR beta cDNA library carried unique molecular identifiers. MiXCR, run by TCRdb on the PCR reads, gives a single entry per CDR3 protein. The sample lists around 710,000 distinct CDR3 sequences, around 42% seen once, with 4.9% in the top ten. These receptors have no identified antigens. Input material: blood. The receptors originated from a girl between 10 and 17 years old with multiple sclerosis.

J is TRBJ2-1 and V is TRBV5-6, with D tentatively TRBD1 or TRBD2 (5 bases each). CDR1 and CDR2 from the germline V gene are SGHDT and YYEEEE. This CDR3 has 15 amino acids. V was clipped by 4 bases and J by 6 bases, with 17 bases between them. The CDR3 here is CASSRFGDPGNEQFF. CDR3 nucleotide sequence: TGTGCCAGCAGCCGTTTTGGGGACCCGGGCAATGAGCAGTTCTTC.

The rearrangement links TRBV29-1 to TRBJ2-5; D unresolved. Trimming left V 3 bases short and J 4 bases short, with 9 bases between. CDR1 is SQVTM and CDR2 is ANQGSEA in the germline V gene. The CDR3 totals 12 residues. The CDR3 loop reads CSVEGLGETQYF. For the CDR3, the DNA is TGCAGCGTTGAGGGGTTAGGAGAGACCCAGTACTTC.

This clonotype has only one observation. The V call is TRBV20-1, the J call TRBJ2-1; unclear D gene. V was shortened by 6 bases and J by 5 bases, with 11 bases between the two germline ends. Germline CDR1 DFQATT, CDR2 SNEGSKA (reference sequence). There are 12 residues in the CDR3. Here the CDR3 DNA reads TGCAGTGCATACCGGTCCGACAATGAGCAGTTCTTC. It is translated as CSAYRSDNEQFF.

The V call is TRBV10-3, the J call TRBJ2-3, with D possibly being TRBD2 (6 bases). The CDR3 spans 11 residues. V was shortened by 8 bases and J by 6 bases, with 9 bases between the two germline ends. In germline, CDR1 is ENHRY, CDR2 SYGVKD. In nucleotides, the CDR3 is TGTGCCATCGCGAGCGGGGATACGCAGTATTTT. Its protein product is CAIASGDTQYF.

In nucleotides, the CDR3 is TGTGCCAGCAGCCCCCCGGACTGGGGGGAGACCCAGTACTTC. Its translation is CASSPPDWGETQYF. This rearrangement joins TRBV6-2 or TRBV6-3 to TRBJ2-7, with D perhaps matching TRBD1 or TRBD2 (5 bases each). The end of the DNA fits TRBJ2-5 better, so the J call may be wrong. The germline CDR1 and CDR2 sequences are MNHEY and SVGEGT. The CDR3 contains 14 residues.